This TCR beta chain comes out of a study of beta chain features in type 1 diabetes. Broader study findings: Moderate but significant shortening of TCRB CDR3s was recorded in all four CD4+ subsets from Type 1 diabetes patients.

The V gene's germline CDR1 is PRHDT and CDR2 FYEKMQ (reference sequence). Trimming at V came to 1 base and at J to 8 bases, leaving 11 bases not matched to a gene. The CDR3 length is 16 residues. On average, the one heparinised blood draw given by each donor was approximately 120 mL. Reverse transcribing all isolated RNA meant expressed TCRB transcripts were sequenced. Here immunoSEQ multiplex PCR was the method, and the copy in TCRdb shows in-frame clones only, minus some. This repertoire shows under 850,000 clones, roughly 12% found once; its top ten account for less than 0.025%. With respect to this clone: Its antigen is as yet unknown.

The chain employs TRBV13 and TRBJ2-1; 7 bases are a match to TRBD2. This receptor was obtained from a man between 18 and 35 years old with type 1 diabetes. The sequenced sample consisted of naive CD4+ T cells from blood. DNA of the CDR3: TGTGCCAGCAGCTTAGAGTCCTACGGGGGGTGGGATGAGCAGTTCTTC. It translates to CASSLESYGGWDEQFF.